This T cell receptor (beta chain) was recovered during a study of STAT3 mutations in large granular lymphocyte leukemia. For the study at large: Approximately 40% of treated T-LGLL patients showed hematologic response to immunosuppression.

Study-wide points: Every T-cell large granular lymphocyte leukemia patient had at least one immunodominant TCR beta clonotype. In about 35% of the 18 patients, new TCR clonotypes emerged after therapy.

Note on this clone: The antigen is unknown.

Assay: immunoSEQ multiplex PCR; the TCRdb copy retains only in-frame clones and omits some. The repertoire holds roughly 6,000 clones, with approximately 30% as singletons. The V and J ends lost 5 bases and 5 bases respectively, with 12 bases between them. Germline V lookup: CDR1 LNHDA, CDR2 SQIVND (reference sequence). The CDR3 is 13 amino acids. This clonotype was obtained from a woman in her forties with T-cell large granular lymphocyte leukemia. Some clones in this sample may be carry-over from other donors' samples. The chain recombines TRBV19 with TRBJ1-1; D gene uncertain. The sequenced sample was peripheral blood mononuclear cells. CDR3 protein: CASSSTYGTEAFF. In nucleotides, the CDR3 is TGTGCCAGTAGTTCGACCTATGGGACTGAAGCTTTCTTT.